Sequencing of this T cell receptor beta chain was carried out in a study of blood T cell repertoires in COVID-19. V was clipped by 4 bases and J by 6 bases; unmatched bases: 9. This CDR3 region has 14 residues. CDR1 and CDR2 (germline): MNHEY, SMNVEV (reference sequence). Only in-frame clones appear in the TCRdb table, and some are missing; sequencing was by immunoSEQ multiplex PCR. Of some 300,000 clones in the sample, around 91% were seen once. This TCR came from a woman aged 18 to 35 with acute COVID-19. This chain joins TRBV27 and TRBJ2-7, with 7 bases matching TRBD1. The sequenced sample consisted of PBMCs or T cells enriched from blood (not recorded which). The DNA for the CDR3 is TGTGCCAGCAGTTCCTCTCCGGGACAGCTCGAGCAGTACTTC. This sequence encodes CASSSSPGQLEQYF.